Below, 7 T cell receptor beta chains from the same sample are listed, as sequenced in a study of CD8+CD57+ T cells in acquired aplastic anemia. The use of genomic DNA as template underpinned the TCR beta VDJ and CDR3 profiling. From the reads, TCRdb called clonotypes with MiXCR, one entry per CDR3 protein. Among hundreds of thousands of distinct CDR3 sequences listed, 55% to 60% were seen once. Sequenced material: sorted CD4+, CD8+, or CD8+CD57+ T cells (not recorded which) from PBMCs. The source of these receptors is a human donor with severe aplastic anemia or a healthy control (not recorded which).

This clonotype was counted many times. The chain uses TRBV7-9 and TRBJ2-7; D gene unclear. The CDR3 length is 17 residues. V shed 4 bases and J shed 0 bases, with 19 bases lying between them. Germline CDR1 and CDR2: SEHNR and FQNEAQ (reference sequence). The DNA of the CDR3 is TGTGCCAGCAGCTCCCCGCAGACGCGAGAGAGCTCCTACGAGCAGTACTTC. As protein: CASSSPQTRESSYEQYF.

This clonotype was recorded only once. The DNA of the CDR3 is TGTGCCAGCAGTGACCAGGGGGGAAATCAGCCCCAGCATTTT. This gives the protein CASSDQGGNQPQHF. The chain couples TRBV6-1 to TRBJ1-5; the match to TRBD1 covers 7 bases. CDR3 length: 14 amino acids. V was clipped by 3 bases and J by 4 bases; unmatched bases: 3. Germline CDR1 reads MNHNS; CDR2 reads SASEGT.

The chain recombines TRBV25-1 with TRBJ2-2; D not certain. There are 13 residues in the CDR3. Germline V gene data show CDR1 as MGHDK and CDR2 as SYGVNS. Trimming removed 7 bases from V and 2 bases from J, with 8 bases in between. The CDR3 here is CASTNSNTGELFF. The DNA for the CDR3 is TGTGCCAGCACAAACAGTAACACCGGGGAGCTGTTTTTT.

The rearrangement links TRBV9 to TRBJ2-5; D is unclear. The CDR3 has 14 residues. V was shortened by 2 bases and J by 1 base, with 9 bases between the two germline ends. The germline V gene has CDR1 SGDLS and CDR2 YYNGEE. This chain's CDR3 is CASSVPGAQETQYF. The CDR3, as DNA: TGTGCCAGCAGCGTTCCGGGTGCCCAAGAGACCCAGTACTTC.

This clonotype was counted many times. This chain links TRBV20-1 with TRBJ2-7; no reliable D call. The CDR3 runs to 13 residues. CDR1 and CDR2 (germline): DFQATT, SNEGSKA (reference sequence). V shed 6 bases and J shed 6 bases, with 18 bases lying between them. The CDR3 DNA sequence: TGCAGTGCAGTACCAGCCCCAAAACTCGAGCAGTACTTC. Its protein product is CSAVPAPKLEQYF.

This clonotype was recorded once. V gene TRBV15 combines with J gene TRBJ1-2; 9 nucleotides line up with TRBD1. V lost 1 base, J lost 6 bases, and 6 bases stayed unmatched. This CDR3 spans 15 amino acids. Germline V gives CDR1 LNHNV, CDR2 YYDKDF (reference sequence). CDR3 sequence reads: CATSRGDREWDGYTF. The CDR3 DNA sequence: TGTGCCACCAGCAGAGGGGACAGGGAGTGGGATGGCTACACCTTC. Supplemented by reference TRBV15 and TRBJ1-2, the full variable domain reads DAMVIQNPRYQVTQFGKPVTLSCSQTLNHNVMYWYQQKSSQAPKLLFHYYDKDFNNEADTPDNFQSRRPNTSFCFLDIRSPGLGDTAMYLCATSRGDREWDGYTFGSGTRLTVV.

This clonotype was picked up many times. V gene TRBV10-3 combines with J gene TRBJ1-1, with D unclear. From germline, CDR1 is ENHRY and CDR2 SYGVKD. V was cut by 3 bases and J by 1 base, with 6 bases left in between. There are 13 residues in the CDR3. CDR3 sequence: CAISDFENTEAFF. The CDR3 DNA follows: TGTGCCATCAGTGATTTCGAGAACACTGAAGCTTTCTTT.